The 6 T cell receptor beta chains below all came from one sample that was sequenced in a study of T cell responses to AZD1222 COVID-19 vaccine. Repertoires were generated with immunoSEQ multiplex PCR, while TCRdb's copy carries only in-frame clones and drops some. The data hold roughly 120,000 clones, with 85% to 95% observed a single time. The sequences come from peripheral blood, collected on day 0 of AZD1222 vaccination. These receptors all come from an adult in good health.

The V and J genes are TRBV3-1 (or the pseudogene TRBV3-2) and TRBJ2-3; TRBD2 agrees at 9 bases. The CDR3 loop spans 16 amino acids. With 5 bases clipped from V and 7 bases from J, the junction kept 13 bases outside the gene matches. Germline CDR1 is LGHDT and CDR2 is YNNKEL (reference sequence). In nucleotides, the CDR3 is TGTGCCAGCAGCGGTAGCGGGAGTGGGGCACGAAATACGCAGTATTTT. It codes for CASSGSGSGARNTQYF.

The CDR3: CASSPGQGSRSNQPQHF. CDR3 DNA: TGTGCCAGCTCACCGGGACAGGGGTCGCGTAGCAATCAGCCCCAGCATTTT. The chain joins TRBV3-1 (or the pseudogene TRBV3-2) to TRBJ1-5; 10 bases agree with TRBD1. Germline V gene data show CDR1 as LGHDT and CDR2 as YNNKEL (reference sequence). Germline trimming cut 8 bases from V and 0 bases from J; bases unmatched to any gene: 10. The CDR3 has 17 residues.

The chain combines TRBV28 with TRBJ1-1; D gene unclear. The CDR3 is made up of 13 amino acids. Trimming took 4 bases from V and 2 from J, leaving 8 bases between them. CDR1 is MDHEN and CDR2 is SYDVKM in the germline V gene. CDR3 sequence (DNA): TGTGCCAGCAGTTACGCCTTTAACACTGAAGCTTTCTTT. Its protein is CASSYAFNTEAFF. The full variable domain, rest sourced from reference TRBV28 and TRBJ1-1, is DVKVTQSSRYLVKRTGEKVFLECVQDMDHENMFWYRQDPGLGLRLIYFSYDVKMKEKGDIPEGYSVSREKKERFSLILESASTNQTSMYLCASSYAFNTEAFFGQGTRLTVV.

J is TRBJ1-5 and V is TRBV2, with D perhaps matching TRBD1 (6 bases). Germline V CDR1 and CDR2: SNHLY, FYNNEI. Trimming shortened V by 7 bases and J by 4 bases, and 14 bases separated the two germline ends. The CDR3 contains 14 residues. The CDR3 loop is CASKWLGGNQPQHF. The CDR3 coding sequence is TGTGCCAGCAAATGGTTAGGGGGGAATCAGCCCCAGCATTTT.

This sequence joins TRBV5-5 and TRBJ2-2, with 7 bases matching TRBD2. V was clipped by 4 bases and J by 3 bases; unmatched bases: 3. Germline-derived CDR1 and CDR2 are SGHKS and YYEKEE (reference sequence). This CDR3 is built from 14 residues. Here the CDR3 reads CASSERDYTGELFF. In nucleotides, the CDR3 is TGTGCCAGCAGCGAGCGGGACTACACCGGGGAGCTGTTTTTT.

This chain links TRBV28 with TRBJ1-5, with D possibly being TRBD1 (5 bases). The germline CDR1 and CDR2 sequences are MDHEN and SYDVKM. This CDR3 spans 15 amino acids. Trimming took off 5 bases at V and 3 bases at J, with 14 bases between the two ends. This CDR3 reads CASSLPLGVNQPQHF. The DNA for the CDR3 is TGTGCCAGCAGTCTTCCCTTGGGGGTCAATCAGCCCCAGCATTTT.